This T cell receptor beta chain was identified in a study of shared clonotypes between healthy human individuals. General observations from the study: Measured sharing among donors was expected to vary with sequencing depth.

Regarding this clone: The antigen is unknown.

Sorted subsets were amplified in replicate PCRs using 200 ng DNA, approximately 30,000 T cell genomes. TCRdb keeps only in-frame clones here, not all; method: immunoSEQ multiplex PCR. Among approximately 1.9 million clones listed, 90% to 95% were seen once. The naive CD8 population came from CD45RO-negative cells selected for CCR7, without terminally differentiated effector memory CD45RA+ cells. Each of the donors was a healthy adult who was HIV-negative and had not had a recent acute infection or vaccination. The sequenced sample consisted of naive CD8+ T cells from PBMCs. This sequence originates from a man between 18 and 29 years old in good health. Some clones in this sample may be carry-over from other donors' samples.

Here the CDR3 DNA reads TGTGCCAGCAGCTCCTACTCGACAGATACGCAGTATTTT. It yields the protein CASSSYSTDTQYF. The V gene is TRBV7-6, the J gene TRBJ2-3; the D is unclear. Germline CDR1 and CDR2: SGHVS and FNYEAQ. This CDR3 has 13 residues. V was trimmed by 4 bases and J by 3 bases, leaving 8 bases between them.